The rows below give T cell receptor beta chains drawn from one sample of a study of T cell changes during pregnancy in multiple sclerosis. The data were produced by immunoSEQ multiplex PCR, yet TCRdb's version contains in-frame clones alone and is incomplete. The data hold around 57,000 clones, with approximately 91% observed a single time. The source was peripheral blood, collected in the second trimester of pregnancy. The receptors were sampled from a female donor with multiple sclerosis, enrolled in a pregnancy study. Both conserved end residues are part of each CDR3. Fields, in order: J gene, V gene, CDR3 protein.

>TRBJ1-2|TRBV6-5
CASSYFLRASSYGYTF
>TRBJ2-1|TRBV10-3
CAISRTSGSEQFF
>TRBJ1-2|TRBV7-2
CASSPWTVHYGYTF
>TRBJ1-2|TRBV5-8
CASSLTGTGDYTF
>TRBJ2-5|TRBV6-6
CASSYEGVETQYF
>TRBJ2-1|TRBV5-1
CASSPGQTSYNEQFF
>TRBJ2-5|TRBV2
CASTQMETQYF
>TRBJ2-7|TRBV30
CAWSVEGGLEQYF
>TRBJ2-7|TRBV6-1
CASKDRGRHYEQYF
>TRBJ1-6|TRBV5-1
CASSLDPGGNSPLHF
>TRBJ2-3|TRBV7-3
CASSEGTSSNTQYF
>TRBJ1-1|TRBV29-1
CSVLSPGEAFF
>TRBJ2-2|TRBV6-5
CASSRGQGGTGELFF
>TRBJ2-3|TRBV9
CASSALTDTQYF
>TRBJ1-2|TRBV10-3
CATRRTGDSYGYTF
>TRBJ2-2|TRBV7-2
CASSVRRGLNTGELFF